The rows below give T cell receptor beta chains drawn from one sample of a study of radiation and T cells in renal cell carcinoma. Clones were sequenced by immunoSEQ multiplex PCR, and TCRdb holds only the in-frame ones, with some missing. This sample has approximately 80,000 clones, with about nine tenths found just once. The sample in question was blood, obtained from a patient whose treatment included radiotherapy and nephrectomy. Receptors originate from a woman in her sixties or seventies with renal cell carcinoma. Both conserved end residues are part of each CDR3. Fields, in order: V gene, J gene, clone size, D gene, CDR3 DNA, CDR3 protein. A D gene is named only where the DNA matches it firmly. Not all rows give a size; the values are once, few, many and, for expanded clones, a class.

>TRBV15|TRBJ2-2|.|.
TGTGCCACCAGCAACCCCGGGGTAGGGGGCACCGGGGAGCTGTTTTTT
CATSNPGVGGTGELFF
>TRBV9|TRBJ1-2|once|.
TGTGCCAGCAGCCCTCTAACAACTAACTATGGCTACACCTTC
CASSPLTTNYGYTF
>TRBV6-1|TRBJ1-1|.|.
TGTGCCAGCAGTGATGGGCTAACAATCATGAACACTGAAGCTTTCTTT
CASSDGLTIMNTEAFF
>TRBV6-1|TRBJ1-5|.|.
TGTGCCAGCAGTACAATTCCGGGCCAAAATCAGCCCCAGCATTTT
CASSTIPGQNQPQHF
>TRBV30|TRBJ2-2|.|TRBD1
TGTGCCTGGAGTTTTTCTACAGGGGGCCGTGGCGGGGAGCTGTTTTTT
CAWSFSTGGRGGELFF
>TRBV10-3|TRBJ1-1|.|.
TGTGCCGCCTCAGAAGTAGGAAACACTGAAGCTTTCTTT
CAASEVGNTEAFF
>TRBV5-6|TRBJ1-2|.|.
TGTGCCAGCAGCTTACGGTCGGGGAACTATGGCTACACCTTC
CASSLRSGNYGYTF
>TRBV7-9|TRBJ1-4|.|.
TGTGCCAGCAGCTTAGCCGTCCCATTAGGGGAAAAACTGTTTTTT
CASSLAVPLGEKLFF
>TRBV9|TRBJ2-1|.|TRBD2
TGTGCCAGCAGCGTATCTAGCGGGGGGTACAATGAGCAGTTCTTC
CASSVSSGGYNEQFF
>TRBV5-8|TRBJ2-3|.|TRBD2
TGTGCCAGCAGCTTGTTCGCGGGGGGCACAGATACGCAGTATTTT
CASSLFAGGTDTQYF
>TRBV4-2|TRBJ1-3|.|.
TGTGCCAGCCGTCCGGGAGGCAGGGGAGACACCATATATTTT
CASRPGGRGDTIYF
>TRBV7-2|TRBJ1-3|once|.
TGTGCCAGCAGCCCCCCGTCGGGCAGGGCCTCTGGAAACACCATATATTTT
CASSPPSGRASGNTIYF
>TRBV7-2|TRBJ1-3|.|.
TGTGCCAGCAGGGTTAGGGGGGATCCTGGAAACACCATATATTTT
CASRVRGDPGNTIYF
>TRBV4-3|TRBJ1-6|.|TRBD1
TGCGCCAGCAGCCAAGATCTGGCGGAGGGGGCCCTTAGCTCCTATAATTCACCCCTCCACTTT
CASSQDLAEGALSSYNSPLHF
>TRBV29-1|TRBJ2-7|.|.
TGCAGCGTTGCCACCTACGAGCAGTACTTC
CSVATYEQYF
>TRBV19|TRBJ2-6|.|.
TGTGCCAGTAGTCTTCGACAGGACCATTCTGGGGCCAACGTCCTGACTTTC
CASSLRQDHSGANVLTF
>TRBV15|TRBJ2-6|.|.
TGTGCCACCAGCAGAGGGGCAGGGTCTGGGGCCAACGTCCTGACTTTC
CATSRGAGSGANVLTF
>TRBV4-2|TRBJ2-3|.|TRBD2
TGTGCCAGCAGCTCTAGCGGGGGGGCCACAGATACGCAGTATTTT
CASSSSGGATDTQYF
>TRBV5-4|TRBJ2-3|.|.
TGTGCCAGCAGCTTGCCCCGGGAGACAGATACGCAGTATTTT
CASSLPRETDTQYF
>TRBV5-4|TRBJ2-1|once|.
TGTGCCAGCAGCTTGGAGCCTAGCAATGAGCAGTTCTTC
CASSLEPSNEQFF
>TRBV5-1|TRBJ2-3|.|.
TGCGCCAGCAGCTTGGACAGAGGGGATACGCAGTATTTT
CASSLDRGDTQYF
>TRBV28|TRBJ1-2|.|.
TGTGCCAGCAGCCCGACAGGTCTCTATGGCTACACCTTC
CASSPTGLYGYTF
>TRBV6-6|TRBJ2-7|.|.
TGTGCCAGCAGGGGCGCCCCCTACGAGCAGTACTTC
CASRGAPYEQYF
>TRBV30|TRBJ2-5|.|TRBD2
TGTGCCTGGAGATTAGCGGGGGGGTGGGAGACCCAGTACTTC
CAWRLAGGWETQYF
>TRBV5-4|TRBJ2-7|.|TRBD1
TGTGCCAGCAGCAGTCGACAGGGGCTAGGGGAGCAGTACTTC
CASSSRQGLGEQYF
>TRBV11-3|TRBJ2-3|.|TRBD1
TGTGCCAGCAGCTGGGGGACAGGGAAGACAGATACGCAGTATTTT
CASSWGTGKTDTQYF
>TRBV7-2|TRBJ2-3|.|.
TGTGCCAGCAGCCCCGTAGGGGGGGGCACAGATACGCAGTATTTT
CASSPVGGGTDTQYF
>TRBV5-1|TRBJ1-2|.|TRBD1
TGCGCCAGCAGCTGGGGGACAGGGGGCTACACCTTC
CASSWGTGGYTF
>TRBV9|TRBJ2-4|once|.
TGTGCCAGCAGCCCAAGGGGGGTGGTAGCCAAAAACATTCAGTACTTC
CASSPRGVVAKNIQYF
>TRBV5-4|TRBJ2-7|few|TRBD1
TGTGCCAGCAGCCTGCCCGACAGGGGCCCCTACGAGCAGTACTTC
CASSLPDRGPYEQYF
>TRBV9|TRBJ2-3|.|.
TGTGCCAGCAGTCAAGGGGGGGGCCCGGCAGATACGCAGTATTTT
CASSQGGGPADTQYF
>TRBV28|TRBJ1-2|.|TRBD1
TGTGCCAGCAGACAGGGGGCAGTAAACTATGGCTACACCTTC
CASRQGAVNYGYTF
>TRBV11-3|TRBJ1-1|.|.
TGTGCCAGCATTCCTACTCTGGGGGGGACTGAAGCTTTCTTT
CASIPTLGGTEAFF
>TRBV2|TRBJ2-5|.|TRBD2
TGTGCCAGCAGTGGACTAGCGGGGGCCCAAGAGACCCAGTACTTC
CASSGLAGAQETQYF
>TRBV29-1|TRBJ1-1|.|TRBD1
TGCAGCGTGGGACAGGGGGCGGGGAACACTGAAGCTTTCTTT
CSVGQGAGNTEAFF
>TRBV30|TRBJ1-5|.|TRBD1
TGTGCCTACGCGACAGGGGGCAATCAGCCCCAGCATTTT
CAYATGGNQPQHF
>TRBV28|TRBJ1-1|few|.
TGTGCCAGCAGTACCTCGACAGACACTGAAGCTTTCTTT
CASSTSTDTEAFF
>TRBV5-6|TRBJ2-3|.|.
TGTGCCAGCAGCTCAAGGACTGGGTACACAGATACGCAGTATTTT
CASSSRTGYTDTQYF
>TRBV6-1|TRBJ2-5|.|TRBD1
TGTGCCAGCAAGACAGGGGGCAGGATCCAAGAGACCCAGTACTTC
CASKTGGRIQETQYF
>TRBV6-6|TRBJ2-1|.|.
TGTGCCAGCAGTTACCCGGGTTGGCATGAGCAGTTCTTC
CASSYPGWHEQFF
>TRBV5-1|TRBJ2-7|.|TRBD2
TGCGCCAGCAGCTCCACCATTCTAGCGGGGGCTGTCAACGAGCAGTACTTC
CASSSTILAGAVNEQYF
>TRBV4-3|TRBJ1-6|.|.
TGCGCCAGCAGCCAAGCGCCAGCCGACCGCTATTCACCCCTCCACTTT
CASSQAPADRYSPLHF
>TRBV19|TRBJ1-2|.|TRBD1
TGTGCCAGCACAACCGGAGGACAGGGCTTCTATGGCTACACCTTC
CASTTGGQGFYGYTF
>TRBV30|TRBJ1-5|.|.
TGTGCCTGCGGGGCGGGGAGTTTTTATAGCAATCAGCCCCAGCATTTT
CACGAGSFYSNQPQHF
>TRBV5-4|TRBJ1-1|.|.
TGTGCCAGCAGCTCCCCTGGGACGGCGAACACTGAAGCTTTCTTT
CASSSPGTANTEAFF
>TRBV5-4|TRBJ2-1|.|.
TGTGCCAGCAGCTTGGATGGGGGGAATGAGCAGTTCTTC
CASSLDGGNEQFF
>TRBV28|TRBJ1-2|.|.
TGTGCCAGCAGTTTCCGTCGGGGGCGGGGCTACACCTTC
CASSFRRGRGYTF
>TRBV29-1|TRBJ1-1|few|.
TGCAGCGTTGAGGTGGGGACCGACACTGAAGCTTTCTTT
CSVEVGTDTEAFF
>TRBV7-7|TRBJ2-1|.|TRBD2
TGTGCTAGCAGCCGAGCGGGGGGCGTCTACAATGAGCAGTTCTTC
CASSRAGGVYNEQFF
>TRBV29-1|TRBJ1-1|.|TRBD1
TGCAGCGTTGTCGTCACCGGGACAGGGTTTTCGGAAGCTTTCTTT
CSVVVTGTGFSEAFF
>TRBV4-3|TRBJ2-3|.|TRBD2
TGCGCCAGCAGCCCGGGTTGGGCGGGGGGGCCAGGCACAGATACGCAGTATTTT
CASSPGWAGGPGTDTQYF
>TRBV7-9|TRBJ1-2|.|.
TGTGCCAGCAGCACCAGGGTCTCAGGAGGTGGCTACACCTTC
CASSTRVSGGGYTF
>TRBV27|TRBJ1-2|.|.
TGTGCCAGCAGTACCACTGCCGGGACACCGGGCTACACCTTC
CASSTTAGTPGYTF